One and the same sample provided the 18 T cell receptor beta chains below, sequenced in a study of CD8+ T cells in alopecia areata. Treatment in this sample: oral pan-JAK inhibitor, 5-10 mg twice daily. Extracted from the samples, RNA was reverse transcribed into cDNA to serve as the sequencing template. Clones were sequenced by immunoSEQ multiplex PCR, and TCRdb holds only the in-frame ones, with some missing. This sample has about 250,000 clones, with approximately 60% found just once. This material consisted of CD4+ T cells sorted from blood, taken at week 52, from a patient treated with tofacitinib. The receptors come from a human donor with alopecia areata.

The V gene is TRBV30, the J gene TRBJ2-7, with D uncertain. The CDR3 has 15 amino acids. V was pared by 0 bases and J by 2 bases, with 14 bases between. Looked up from germline, CDR1 is GTSNPN and CDR2 is SVGIG (reference sequence). Here the CDR3 reads CAWSVLGYGAYEQYF. Written as DNA, the CDR3 is TGTGCCTGGAGTGTACTTGGGTATGGGGCCTACGAGCAGTACTTC.

The chain is built from TRBV29-1 and TRBJ1-1; no firm D call. Germline V gene sequence: CDR1 SQVTM, CDR2 ANQGSEA. The germline V and J ends were trimmed by 6 bases and 2 bases, with 10 bases remaining between them. This CDR3 has 12 residues. In DNA, the CDR3 is TGCAGCGTAACCGTCCCTAACACTGAAGCTTTCTTT. The encoded protein is CSVTVPNTEAFF.

This chain links TRBV19 with TRBJ1-5; 8 nucleotides line up with TRBD1. Germline V gene data show CDR1 as LNHDA and CDR2 as SQIVND (reference sequence). The CDR3 extends over 15 amino acids. V trimming: 7 bases; J trimming: 3 bases; junction bases outside the gene matches: 8. The CDR3 nucleotides read TGTGCCAGTAACCAACAGGGGGGTTCCAATCAGCCCCAGCATTTT. It is translated as CASNQQGGSNQPQHF.

The chain carries TRBV18 and TRBJ2-2; 8 nucleotides agree with TRBD1. J lost 4 bases, V lost 10 bases, and 5 bases had no gene match. The CDR3 spans 13 residues. Looked up from germline, CDR1 is KGHSH and CDR2 is LQKENI. In DNA, the CDR3 is TGTGCCACCATCGACAGGGGCACCGGGGAGCTGTTTTTT. Translating gives CATIDRGTGELFF.

The table lists this clone with a few counts. This sequence joins TRBV27 and TRBJ2-1; 8 bases are shared with TRBD1. CDR3 length: 15 residues. Germline V gene data show CDR1 as MNHEY and CDR2 as SMNVEV (reference sequence). The V gene end was trimmed by 5 bases and the J gene end by 6 bases; junction bases not matched to a gene: 9. CDR3 amino acids: CASSPYGTGANEQFF. In nucleotides, the CDR3 is TGTGCCAGCAGTCCCTACGGGACAGGCGCCAATGAGCAGTTCTTC.

The chain uses TRBV7-2 and TRBJ1-2, with 8 bases identical to TRBD1. V lost 4 bases, J lost 4 bases, and 8 bases stayed unmatched. The CDR3 loop spans 15 amino acids. Germline CDR1 is SGHTA and CDR2 is FQGNSA. The DNA of the CDR3 is TGTGCCAGCAGCTCCCAGACAGGGGTCCCCTATGGCTACACCTTC. It codes for CASSSQTGVPYGYTF.

This clone was picked up a small number of times. The gene calls are TRBV2 and TRBJ2-1, with D tentatively TRBD1 or TRBD2 (7 bases each). This CDR3 spans 15 amino acids. The ends were cut back, 4 bases at V and 8 bases at J, with 18 bases in the middle. Germline assignment: CDR1 SNHLY and CDR2 FYNNEI. The chain's CDR3 is CASSAQGGGLDEQFF. CDR3 coding DNA: TGTGCCAGCAGTGCTCAGGGGGGGGGCCTTGATGAGCAGTTCTTC.

The chain is built from TRBV9 and TRBJ2-5, with TRBD2 as a possible D gene (7 bases). The V end lost 2 bases, the J end lost 4 bases, and 12 bases lay between the germline ends. CDR3 length: 14 residues. Germline CDR1 reads SGDLS; CDR2 reads YYNGEE. The CDR3 sequence: CASSVRGAGETQYF. Written as DNA, the CDR3 is TGTGCCAGCAGCGTCCGGGGGGCTGGAGAGACCCAGTACTTC.

On this clone: Additional DNA sequences in this sample encode the identical CDR3. The chain joins TRBV30 to TRBJ2-2; D is uncertain. Germline values: CDR1 GTSNPN, CDR2 SVGIG (reference sequence). V dropped 0 bases and J dropped 6 bases, with 5 bases sitting between them. The CDR3 covers 12 residues. CDR3 residues: CAWSVGPGELFF. In DNA form, the CDR3 reads TGTGCCTGGAGTGTAGGTCCCGGGGAGCTGTTTTTT.

The CDR3, as DNA: TGTGCCAGCAGCACCACGACTTGGTACCAAGAGACCCAGTACTTC. As protein: CASSTTTWYQETQYF. The chain employs TRBV2 and TRBJ2-5; D is uncertain. Germline CDR1 reads SNHLY; CDR2 reads FYNNEI. Trimming stripped 6 bases from V and 0 bases from J, with 14 bases between. This CDR3 spans 15 amino acids.

This sequence joins TRBV2 and TRBJ2-5, with D perhaps TRBD1 (5 bases). Trimming removed 4 bases from V and 5 bases from J, with 17 bases in between. Germline CDR1 and CDR2: SNHLY and FYNNEI. This CDR3 region has 15 residues. This CDR3 reads CASSVTGIPRETQYF. The CDR3 DNA is TGTGCCAGCAGTGTTACAGGAATCCCGCGGGAGACCCAGTACTTC. Full variable domain (missing parts from reference TRBV2 and TRBJ2-5): EPEVTQTPSHQVTQMGQEVILRCVPISNHLYFYWYRQILGQKVEFLVSFYNNEISEKSEIFDDQFSVERPDGSNFTLKIRSTKLEDSAMYFCASSVTGIPRETQYFGPGTRLLVL.

The J gene is TRBJ2-1, the V gene TRBV6-6; 9 bases fit TRBD1. CDR3 length equals 15 residues. With V trimmed by 6 bases and J by 3 bases, 6 bases remained unmatched. Germline CDR1 reads MNHNY; CDR2 reads SVGAGI (reference sequence). CDR3 protein: CASSQGQGSYNEQFF. The DNA for the CDR3 is TGTGCCAGCAGCCAAGGACAGGGGAGCTACAATGAGCAGTTCTTC.

This clone appeared a single time. The chain recombines TRBV30 with TRBJ1-2; D is undetermined. The CDR3 extends over 10 amino acids. Germline assignment: CDR1 GTSNPN and CDR2 SVGIG (reference sequence). V was trimmed by 6 bases and J by 6 bases, leaving 8 bases between them. CDR3 DNA: TGTGCCTGTTATTTGGATGGCTACACCTTC. This translates into CACYLDGYTF. Filled out from reference TRBV30 and TRBJ1-2, the complete variable domain reads SQTIHQWPATLVQPVGSPLSLECTVEGTSNPNLYWYRQAAGRGLQLLFYSVGIGQISSEVPQNLSASRPQDRQFILSSKKLLLSDSGFYLCACYLDGYTFGSGTRLTVV.

In this sample, this clone turned up a few times. This rearrangement joins TRBV4-3 to TRBJ2-4, with D unclear. The CDR3 contains 17 residues. The germline V gene encodes CDR1 LGHNA and CDR2 YSLEER. Trimming took 0 bases from V and 2 from J, leaving 14 bases between them. As DNA, the CDR3 is TGCGCCAGCAGCCAAGACGCAGGCCATCTCACCAAAAACATTCAGTACTTC. Translation: CASSQDAGHLTKNIQYF.

This clone was recorded only once. The chain uses TRBV2 and TRBJ1-6; D remains unclear. With 10 bases removed from V and 9 bases from J, the gap between germline ends came to 19 bases. The length of the CDR3 is 14 residues. The germline V gene has CDR1 SNHLY and CDR2 FYNNEI. The CDR3 loop is CATTTGTIGSPLHF. The CDR3 DNA follows: TGTGCCACTACTACCGGAACCATCGGTTCACCCCTCCACTTT.

This clone has more than one count but fewer than ten. The V gene is TRBV5-1, the J gene TRBJ2-7; 8 nucleotides line up with TRBD1. The V segment lost 5 bases and the J segment 7 bases; nucleotides outside the gene matches: 8. The CDR3 extends over 13 amino acids. From germline, CDR1 is SGHRS and CDR2 YFSETQ. For the CDR3, the DNA is TGCGCCAGCAGATTTGGACAGGGTAGGGAGCAGTACTTC. Its translation: CASRFGQGREQYF.

This rearrangement joins TRBV30 to TRBJ1-4; D remains unclear. The V gene lost 1 base and the J gene lost 6 bases, with 9 bases spanning the gap. The germline gives CDR1 GTSNPN, CDR2 SVGIG (reference sequence). The length of the CDR3 is 13 residues. As DNA, the CDR3 is TGTGCCTGGAGTGGGACCTTTTATGAAAAACTGTTTTTT. It is translated as CAWSGTFYEKLFF.

V and J are TRBV20-1 and TRBJ2-5, with 8 bases matching TRBD2. Germline CDR1 reads DFQATT; CDR2 reads SNEGSKA (reference sequence). The junction had 4 bases not matched to a gene; V was cut back by 6 bases and J by 7 bases. CDR3 length equals 11 residues. CDR3 in DNA: TGCAGTGCCATAGCGGGGCGGACCCAGTACTTC. Its translation: CSAIAGRTQYF.